This is a list of T cell receptor beta chains from one sample in a study of T cell repertoires in cytomegalovirus infection. These TCRs are of unknown antigen specificity. TCRdb reanalysed the reads using MiXCR and keeps one entry per CDR3 protein. The sample consists of approximately 300,000 distinct CDR3 sequences, approximately 25% of them appearing once. The input for sequencing was cultured PBMCs, taken from culture after CMV antigen stimulation. Receptors were obtained from a human donor in good health (CMV status not recorded). Some clones in this sample may be carry-over from other donors' samples. The CDR3 runs from the conserved cysteine through the conserved F or W. D genes are given only for firm matches. Not all rows give a size; the values are once, few, many and, for expanded clones, a class.

TRBJ2-3 | NA | TRBD1 | TRBV6-1 | CASRARGQVGDTQYF | TGTGCCAGCAGAGCCAGAGGACAGGTGGGGGATACGCAGTATTTT
TRBJ2-3 | few | TRBD2 | TRBV4-1 | CASSRQTSGLTDTQYF | TGCGCCAGCAGCCGCCAAACTAGCGGCCTCACAGATACGCAGTATTTT
TRBJ1-1 | few | NA | TRBV10-3 | CAIRDQNTEAFF | TGTGCCATCAGGGATCAGAACACTGAAGCTTTCTTT
TRBJ2-1 | NA | TRBD2 | TRBV29-1 | CSVEPGLAGGPPFF | TGCAGCGTTGAACCGGGACTAGCGGGAGGTCCTCCGTTCTTC
TRBJ2-5 | NA | TRBD2 | TRBV9 | CASSLTTSGLQETQYF | TGTGCCAGCAGCCTAACGACTAGCGGGTTACAAGAGACCCAGTACTTC
TRBJ2-1 | few | TRBD2 | TRBV7-6 | CASSLVVAGGSGDEQFF | TGTGCCAGCAGCTTAGTGGTAGCGGGAGGGTCGGGCGATGAGCAGTTCTTC
TRBJ1-1 | NA | TRBD1 | TRBV20-1 | CSARDPGQGHYTEAFF | TGCAGTGCAAGAGACCCCGGACAGGGACACTACACTGAAGCTTTCTTT
TRBJ2-1 | few | TRBD2 | TRBV12-3/TRBV12-4 | CASSYTGTNEQFF | TGTGCCAGCAGTTATACCGGGACTAACGAGCAGTTCTTC
TRBJ2-7 | once | NA | TRBV4-1 | CASSPRAEGSYEQYF | TGCGCCAGCAGCCCCCGGGCAGAAGGCTCCTACGAGCAGTACTTC
TRBJ2-1 | NA | TRBD2 | TRBV28 | CASVTSGIGNEQFF | TGTGCCAGCGTTACTAGCGGGATCGGGAATGAGCAGTTCTTC
TRBJ2-6 | NA | NA | TRBV3-1 | CASSQTIGSGANVLTF | TGTGCCAGCAGCCAGACGATCGGCTCTGGGGCCAACGTCCTGACTTTC
TRBJ2-1 | NA | TRBD2 | TRBV20-1 | CSARDPGTSGNEQFF | TGCAGTGCTAGAGACCCCGGGACTAGCGGCAATGAGCAGTTCTTC
TRBJ1-1 | NA | NA | TRBV20-1 | CSGGADSEAFF | TGCAGCGGTGGAGCGGATTCTGAAGCTTTCTTT
TRBJ2-1 | NA | NA | TRBV19 | CASNGDTSSYNEQFF | TGTGCCAGTAATGGGGACACGAGCTCCTACAATGAGCAGTTCTTC
TRBJ1-1 | many | NA | TRBV7-2 | CASSLGLARNTEAFF | TGTGCCAGCAGCTTAGGGTTGGCTCGGAACACTGAAGCTTTCTTT
TRBJ2-5 | few | NA | TRBV28 | CASSSMGETQYF | TGTGCCAGCAGTTCCATGGGGGAGACCCAGTACTTC
TRBJ2-1 | few | NA | TRBV12-3/TRBV12-4 | CASSPRQGLGGSSYNEQFF | TGTGCCAGCAGCCCGAGACAGGGGCTCGGCGGGAGCTCCTACAATGAGCAGTTCTTC
TRBJ2-5 | once | NA | TRBV6-8 | CASSYGVMGGKQETQYF | TGTGCCAGCAGTTACGGTGTCATGGGGGGCAAACAAGAGACCCAGTACTTC
TRBJ1-1 | NA | TRBD1 | TRBV12-5 | CASGLQSWTGRGLEMTEAFF | TGTGCTAGTGGTCTCCAGAGCTGGACAGGGAGAGGATTGGAAATGACTGAAGCTTTCTTT
TRBJ1-1 | few | NA | TRBV5-1 | CASSLRLHTEAFF | TGCGCCAGCAGCTTGCGCCTGCACACTGAAGCTTTCTTT
TRBJ2-2 | few | TRBD2 | TRBV2 | CASKSPSGMNTGELFF | TGTGCCAGCAAGTCTCCTAGCGGGATGAACACCGGGGAGCTGTTTTTT
TRBJ2-5 | NA | NA | TRBV4-2 | CASSQDLQALLGSQETQYF | TGTGCCAGCAGCCAAGATCTCCAGGCTTTATTAGGGAGCCAAGAGACCCAGTACTTC
TRBJ1-5 | NA | TRBD1 | TRBV7-2 | CASSRDRGNNQPQHF | TGTGCCAGCAGTCGGGACAGGGGAAACAATCAGCCCCAGCATTTT
TRBJ2-3 | NA | NA | TRBV12-3/TRBV12-4 | CASSLGGTWADTQYF | TGTGCCAGCAGTTTAGGGGGAACTTGGGCAGATACGCAGTATTTT
TRBJ1-2 | many | NA | TRBV5-1 | CASSLDPGDGYGYTF | TGCGCCAGCAGCTTGGACCCAGGGGATGGCTATGGCTACACCTTC
TRBJ2-1 | NA | NA | TRBV19 | CASTRDGSYNEQFF | TGTGCCAGTACCCGAGACGGGAGCTACAATGAGCAGTTCTTC
TRBJ1-2 | NA | NA | TRBV3-1 | CASSAKLDSNYGYTF | TGTGCCAGCAGCGCCAAACTGGACAGTAACTATGGCTACACCTTC
TRBJ1-2 | NA | NA | TRBV20-1 | CSVPGHNYGYTF | TGCAGTGTACCGGGACATAACTATGGCTACACCTTC
TRBJ2-7 | NA | NA | TRBV7-2 | CASTQDWTQTYEQYF | TGTGCCAGCACTCAAGACTGGACACAAACCTACGAGCAGTACTTC
TRBJ2-1 | many | TRBD2 | TRBV7-2 | CASSLEGTSGSNEQFF | TGTGCCAGCAGCTTAGAGGGGACTAGCGGGAGCAATGAGCAGTTCTTC
TRBJ2-1 | NA | NA | TRBV11-3 | CASSLQGFSYNEQFF | TGTGCCAGCAGCTTACAGGGATTTTCCTACAATGAGCAGTTCTTC
TRBJ2-1 | many | NA | TRBV7-8 | CASSRGGRGPRNRNEQFF | TGTGCCAGCAGCCGAGGGGGACGAGGGCCTCGAAATCGGAATGAGCAGTTCTTC
TRBJ2-6 | NA | NA | TRBV4-1 | CASSQAQISSGANVLTF | TGCGCCAGCAGCCAAGCACAGATTAGCTCTGGGGCCAACGTCCTGACTTTC
TRBJ1-2 | few | NA | TRBV7-9 | CASSPGPSAGYGYTF | TGTGCCAGCAGCCCCGGACCGTCAGCAGGGTATGGCTACACCTTC
TRBJ2-2 | NA | NA | TRBV7-2 | CASSLEQWNTGELFF | TGTGCCAGCAGCTTGGAACAGTGGAACACCGGGGAGCTGTTTTTT
TRBJ1-1 | many | TRBD1 | TRBV7-9 | CASRPTGDTEAFF | TGTGCCAGCAGACCTACAGGGGACACTGAAGCTTTCTTT
TRBJ1-1 | few | TRBD1 | TRBV12-3/TRBV12-4 | CASRSNRDRMKMMNTEAFF | TGTGCCAGCAGATCAAACCGGGACAGGATGAAAATGATGAACACTGAAGCTTTCTTT